The 22 T cell receptor beta chains presented below share a single source sample, sequenced in a study of shared clonotypes between healthy human individuals. Some clones are missing from TCRdb's copy, which holds only in-frame ones; the method was immunoSEQ multiplex PCR. The repertoire holds roughly 2.2 million clones, with over 90% as singletons. Material for sequencing was naive CD4+ T cells from PBMCs. Subset: CD45RA+ positively selected. Source of these receptors: a man younger than 35 in good health. Some clones in this sample may be carry-over from other donors' samples.

The chain couples TRBV5-1 to TRBJ2-3; 11 bases line up with TRBD2. The V and J ends lost 4 bases and 5 bases, in that order; junction bases with no gene match: 3. The CDR3 is 14 residues long. CDR1 and CDR2 from the germline V gene are SGHRS and YFSETQ. The CDR3 bases are TGCGCCAGCAGCACGGGACTAGCGGAAGATACGCAGTATTTT. Translated: CASSTGLAEDTQYF.

The gene calls are TRBV14 and TRBJ2-1; D might be TRBD2 (5 bases). This CDR3 has 15 amino acids. Germline V CDR1 and CDR2: SGHDN, FVKESK. V was pared by 0 bases and J by 7 bases, with 13 bases between. CDR3 bases: TGTGCCAGCAGCCAAGAGAGGGCCCTCCTTAATGAGCAGTTCTTC. This translates into CASSQERALLNEQFF.

The V call is TRBV5-4, the J call TRBJ1-2; D unresolved. V gave up 4 bases and J gave up 6 bases, with 13 bases separating them. The CDR3 consists of 13 residues. Germline assignment: CDR1 SGHNT and CDR2 YYREEE (reference sequence). DNA for the CDR3: TGTGCCAGCAGCCAGGATTTCTGGGATGGCTACACCTTC. This encodes CASSQDFWDGYTF. The entire variable domain, with the rest obtained from reference TRBV5-4 and TRBJ1-2, is as follows: ETGVTQSPTHLIKTRGQQVTLRCSSQSGHNTVSWYQQALGQGPQFIFQYYREEENGRGNFPPRFSGLQFPNYSSELNVNALELDDSALYLCASSQDFWDGYTFGSGTRLTVV.

The chain links TRBV29-1 to TRBJ2-7, with TRBD1 matching 9 bases. V gave up 6 bases and J gave up 5 bases; unmatched junction bases: 11. This CDR3 region has 14 residues. Germline loops: CDR1 SQVTM, CDR2 ANQGSEA. The CDR3 nucleotides are TGCAGCGTACGGTTACAGGGGGCGACCCACGAGCAGTACTTC. Protein: CSVRLQGATHEQYF.

This clone was observed once. V is TRBV6-1 and J is TRBJ2-7, with 16 bases identical to TRBD2. V was pared by 0 bases and J by 2 bases, with 4 bases of the junction left unmatched. Germline values: CDR1 MNHNS, CDR2 SASEGT. The CDR3 loop spans 18 amino acids. The CDR3: CASSEARGLAGGTYEQYF. The CDR3 region has the DNA TGTGCCAGCAGTGAAGCGCGGGGACTAGCGGGAGGGACCTACGAGCAGTACTTC.

About this clone itself: Different DNA sequences within this sample yield the same CDR3. CDR3 amino acids: CAWSVQTNQPQHF. CDR3 coding DNA: TGTGCCTGGAGTGTACAGACCAATCAGCCCCAGCATTTT. The rearrangement joins TRBV30 to TRBJ1-5, with D hard to call. The CDR3 loop spans 13 amino acids. Per the germline V gene, CDR1 is GTSNPN and CDR2 is SVGIG (reference sequence). Trimming shortened V by 0 bases and J by 3 bases, and 6 bases separated the two germline ends.

The chain is built from TRBV7-2 and TRBJ1-5; D not resolved. Germline CDR1 is SGHTA and CDR2 is FQGNSA. This CDR3 is 16 amino acids long. V was clipped by 3 bases and J by 2 bases, with 14 bases between them. The CDR3, as DNA: TGTGCCAGCAGCTTTGCCGGAGGGAGACGCAATCAGCCCCAGCATTTT. Translated, it gives CASSFAGGRRNQPQHF. Full variable domain (rest looked up from reference TRBV7-2 and TRBJ1-5): GAGVSQSPSNKVTEKGKDVELRCDPISGHTALYWYRQSLGQGLEFLIYFQGNSAPDKSGLPSDRFSAERTGGSVSTLTIQRTQQEDSAVYLCASSFAGGRRNQPQHFGDGTRLSIL.

This clone was seen only a few times. The DNA for the CDR3 is TGTGCCTGGAAAGGTGCAGGGACGGTGACCCAGTACTTC. It codes for CAWKGAGTVTQYF. The V gene is TRBV30, the J gene TRBJ2-5; the D call may be TRBD1 or TRBD2 (5 bases each). This CDR3 is built from 13 residues. V was trimmed by 4 bases and J by 7 bases, leaving 16 bases between them. Germline assignment: CDR1 GTSNPN and CDR2 SVGIG (reference sequence).

V and J are TRBV27 and TRBJ2-1; a possible D gene is TRBD1 (5 bases). V gave up 0 bases and J gave up 12 bases, with 9 bases separating them. Germline CDR1 and CDR2: MNHEY and SMNVEV (reference sequence). The length of the CDR3 is 12 residues. CDR3 nucleotide sequence: TGTGCCAGCAGTTTATCGGCAGGGTGGCAGTTCTTC. The encoded protein is CASSLSAGWQFF.

This clone was seen a single time. The chain links TRBV5-6 to TRBJ2-2, with D maybe TRBD2 (6 bases). The CDR3 runs 14 residues. V lost 7 bases, J lost 7 bases, and 17 bases lay in between. The germline CDR1 and CDR2 sequences are SGHDT and YYEEEE. The CDR3 protein is CASLRVLGGGELFF. For the CDR3, the DNA is TGTGCCAGCCTCCGCGTCCTCGGGGGCGGGGAGCTGTTTTTT.

V gene TRBV14 combines with J gene TRBJ2-7, with D hard to call. V lost 1 base to trimming and J lost 0 bases, with 10 bases between them. Germline V gene sequence: CDR1 SGHDN, CDR2 FVKESK. The CDR3 extends over 15 amino acids. The CDR3 protein is CASSQAIYSSYEQYF. For the CDR3, the DNA is TGTGCCAGCAGCCAAGCTATCTACAGCTCCTACGAGCAGTACTTC.

The chain recombines TRBV6-4 with TRBJ2-2, with D possibly TRBD1 on 6 matching bases. There are 16 residues in the CDR3. Trimming shortened V by 3 bases and J by 4 bases, and 15 bases separated the two germline ends. Germline assignment: CDR1 MRHNA and CDR2 SNTAGT. Here the CDR3 reads CASSDAIGRGTGELFF. The CDR3, as DNA: TGTGCCAGCAGTGATGCAATAGGCAGGGGCACCGGGGAGCTGTTTTTT.

The rearrangement links TRBV5-5 to TRBJ2-7, with TRBD1 matching 8 bases. Per the germline V gene, CDR1 is SGHKS and CDR2 is YYEKEE (reference sequence). V lost 2 bases and J lost 5; bases outside the gene matches: 3. The CDR3 is made up of 13 amino acids. For the CDR3, the DNA is TGTGCCAGCAGCTTACAGGGGGTCGACGAGCAGTACTTC. This gives the protein CASSLQGVDEQYF. Full variable domain (missing parts from reference TRBV5-5 and TRBJ2-7): DAGVTQSPTHLIKTRGQQVTLRCSPISGHKSVSWYQQVLGQGPQFIFQYYEKEERGRGNFPDRFSARQFPNYSSELNVNALLLGDSALYLCASSLQGVDEQYFGPGTRLTVT.

The rearrangement joins TRBV7-3 to TRBJ2-1; 10 nucleotides match TRBD2. Per germline, CDR1 SGHTA and CDR2 FQGTGA. The CDR3 covers 15 residues. V lost 5 bases, J lost 5 bases, and 6 bases stayed unmatched. The CDR3 DNA follows: TGTGCCAGCAGCGCTGGACTAGCGGTTAACAATGAGCAGTTCTTC. Protein product: CASSAGLAVNNEQFF.

This clone was picked up one time. V and J are TRBV5-1 and TRBJ1-3, with D uncertain. The CDR3 spans 15 residues. Germline-derived CDR1 and CDR2 are SGHRS and YFSETQ. V shed 0 bases and J shed 2 bases, with 9 bases lying between them. The CDR3 protein is CASSLAARTGNTIYF. The CDR3, as DNA: TGCGCCAGCAGCTTGGCGGCCAGAACTGGAAACACCATATATTTT.

V is TRBV7-3 and J is TRBJ1-1, with a possible D match to TRBD1 (6 bases). The germline V and J ends were trimmed by 1 base and 5 bases, with 11 bases remaining between them. Germline V lookup: CDR1 SGHTA, CDR2 FQGTGA. The CDR3 extends over 14 amino acids. The CDR3 DNA sequence: TGTGCCAGCAGCTTAAACAGGGATGGGACTGAAGCTTTCTTT. The encoded protein is CASSLNRDGTEAFF.

DNA for the CDR3: TGTGCCAGCAGCTCTAGGGCGGGCCAGGAGACCCAGTACTTC. Amino acid sequence: CASSSRAGQETQYF. The rearrangement links TRBV11-3 to TRBJ2-5, with D perhaps TRBD2 (5 bases). The CDR3 spans 14 residues. Germline CDR1 reads SGHNT; CDR2 reads YENEEA. Trimming cost V 4 bases and J 5 bases, with 14 bases left between them.

The V and J genes are TRBV5-1 and TRBJ2-7, with a tentative D call TRBD1 (6 bases). From germline, CDR1 is SGHRS and CDR2 YFSETQ. V was cut by 4 bases and J by 0 bases, with 11 bases left in between. This CDR3 is built from 14 residues. The CDR3 spells CASSPRDTSYEQYF. The DNA for the CDR3 is TGCGCCAGCAGCCCCCGGGACACCTCCTACGAGCAGTACTTC. Full variable domain (rest looked up from reference TRBV5-1 and TRBJ2-7): KAGVTQTPRYLIKTRGQQVTLSCSPISGHRSVSWYQQTPGQGLQFLFEYFSETQRNKGNFPGRFSGRQFSNSRSEMNVSTLELGDSALYLCASSPRDTSYEQYFGPGTRLTVT.

The chain carries TRBV4-1 and TRBJ1-5; TRBD1 matches at 7 bases. Trimming took 4 bases from V and 4 from J; bases not matched to a gene: 7. The CDR3 spans 15 residues. CDR1 and CDR2 (germline): MGHRA, YSYEKL. CDR3 bases: TGCGCCAGCAGCCTTGGGACAGACCCAAATCAGCCCCAGCATTTT. It specifies CASSLGTDPNQPQHF.

The CDR3 loop reads CASSLARWAGEETQYF. CDR3 nucleotides: TGTGCCAGCAGCTTGGCCCGGTGGGCAGGGGAAGAGACCCAGTACTTC. This rearrangement joins TRBV5-5 to TRBJ2-5; possible D gene TRBD1, 6 bases. Trimming removed 0 bases at V and 3 bases at J, with 15 bases between. The CDR3 extends over 16 amino acids. Germline V gene lookup returns CDR1 SGHKS and CDR2 YYEKEE (reference sequence).

This clone was seen once. This chain uses TRBV18 with TRBJ2-7; 10 bases align to TRBD1. From germline, CDR1 is KGHSH and CDR2 LQKENI. V lost 0 bases and J lost 7; bases outside the gene matches: 6. This CDR3 is built from 15 residues. This chain's CDR3 is CASSPPGQGIEEQYF. The DNA of the CDR3 is TGTGCCAGCTCACCACCGGGACAGGGGATAGAGGAGCAGTACTTC.

The chain recombines TRBV2 with TRBJ1-2, with D tentatively TRBD1 (5 bases). Germline CDR1 reads SNHLY; CDR2 reads FYNNEI. This CDR3 contains 14 residues. The ends were cut back, 2 bases at V and 3 bases at J, with 10 bases in the middle. DNA for the CDR3: TGTGCCAGCAGTGAAACCGGGGGGGACTATGGCTACACCTTC. As protein: CASSETGGDYGYTF.